This TCR beta chain was found in a study of blood T cell repertoires in COVID-19. The germline gives CDR1 GTSNPN, CDR2 SVGIG (reference sequence). The CDR3 covers 16 residues. The V end lost 5 bases, the J end lost 5 bases, and 23 bases lay between the germline ends. What the recovered Cohort 3 donors had was two negative PCRs, clearance, or symptom resolution. In the source study's methods: Researchers report that nucleated cell counts were estimated from reference gene primer amplification. Data came from immunoSEQ multiplex PCR; TCRdb stores just in-frame clones and leaves some out. V and J calls and clone size are those listed in that table; D and trimming were worked out from the DNA. The sample lists 300,000 to 400,000 clones; 85% to 90% were seen once.

This sequence joins TRBV30 and TRBJ2-3; D is perhaps TRBD1 (8 bases). The sequence was obtained from a woman between 18 and 30 years old who had recovered from COVID-19. Specimen: PBMCs or T cells enriched from blood (not recorded which). Here the CDR3 DNA reads TGTGCCTGGGGGAGGGGCCGACAGGGGAATGGAGATACGCAGTATTTT. As protein: CAWGRGRQGNGDTQYF.